This TCR beta chain emerged from a study of blood T cell repertoires in COVID-19. The count of this clone is one. Authors' methods: It was from reference gene primer amplification that nucleated cell counts were estimated. Sequencing was performed with immunoSEQ multiplex PCR; in TCRdb, only in-frame clones are kept and a portion is missing. V and J calls and clone size come straight from that table; D and trimming were deduced from the DNA. Of fewer than 300,000 clones listed, approximately 88% are singletons. Enrollment of patients from Seattle took place during active infection, with longitudinal follow-up. The sequencing sample was made of peripheral blood. The sequence came from a human donor with COVID-19, enrolled during active disease. The donor label of this sample is uncertain.

CDR3 DNA: TGTGCCAGCAGTTTAGTAGGCGGCTACGAGCAGTACTTC. Amino acid sequence: CASSLVGGYEQYF. The rearrangement links TRBV12-3 or TRBV12-4 to TRBJ2-7, with D unclear. CDR3 length: 13 amino acids. V lost 1 base, J lost 3 bases, and 7 bases lay in between.